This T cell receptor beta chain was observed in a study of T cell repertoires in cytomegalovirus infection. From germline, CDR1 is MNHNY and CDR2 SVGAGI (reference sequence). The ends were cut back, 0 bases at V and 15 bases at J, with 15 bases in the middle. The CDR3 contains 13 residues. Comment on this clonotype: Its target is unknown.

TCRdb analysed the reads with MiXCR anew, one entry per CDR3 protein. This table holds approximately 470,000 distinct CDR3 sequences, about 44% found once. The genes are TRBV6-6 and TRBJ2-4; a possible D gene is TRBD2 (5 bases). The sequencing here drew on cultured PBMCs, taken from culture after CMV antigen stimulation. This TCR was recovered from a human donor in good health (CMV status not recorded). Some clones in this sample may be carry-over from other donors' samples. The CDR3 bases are TGTGCCAGCAGTTACTCACACGGAGGTGTTAGGTACTTC. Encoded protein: CASSYSHGGVRYF.